These 4 T cell receptor beta chains share one sample of origin, sequenced in a study of molecular identifiers for immune sequencing clone quantification. In TCRdb, the PCR reads were re-called with MiXCR into one record per CDR3 protein. This sample has 550,000 to 750,000 distinct CDR3 sequences, with just under 20% found just once. Sequenced input: naive CD8+ T cells from blood, with Jurkat cell RNA spiked in. Subset meaning: FACS-sorted CD8+CD4-CCR7+CD45RA+ naive T cells. Receptor source: a human donor in good health. Some libraries in this study had Jurkat cell RNA spiked in.

Details on this clonotype: This may arise from a read error, as a much more abundant clone is one base away. The chain recombines TRBV20-1 with TRBJ2-3; 8 bases map to TRBD1. The trim removed 3 bases at V and 2 bases at J, leaving 7 bases unmatched. The CDR3 totals 15 residues. Germline V lookup: CDR1 DFQATT, CDR2 SNEGSKA (reference sequence). The CDR3 coding sequence is TGCAGTGCTAGTGCACAGGGGGGAAACACAGATACGCAGTATTTT. Protein sequence: CSASAQGGNTDTQYF.

Details on this clonotype: Possible read error: a much larger clone is one base away. The chain couples TRBV20-1 to TRBJ2-3; 8 positions agree with TRBD2. In germline, CDR1 is DFQATT, CDR2 SNEGSKA (reference sequence). The CDR3 has 15 residues. Germline trimming cut 4 bases from V and 0 bases from J; bases unmatched to any gene: 6. The chain's CDR3 is CSAKDSGESTDTQYF. CDR3 in DNA: TGCAGTGCTAAAGATAGCGGGGAGAGCACAGATACGCAGTATTTT.

Comment on this clonotype: This may come from a read error, since a much larger clone is one base off. V gene TRBV19 combines with J gene TRBJ2-3; 8 nucleotides agree with TRBD2. This CDR3 is built from 14 residues. Germline assignment: CDR1 LNHDA and CDR2 SQIVND (reference sequence). DNA for the CDR3: TGTGCCGGTAGTTTCGGGACTAGTACTTATACGCAGTATTTT. Its protein product is CAGSFGTSTYTQYF. Based on the CDR3 plus reference TRBV19 and TRBJ2-3, the full variable domain is DGGITQSPKYLFRKEGQNVTLSCEQNLNHDAMYWYRQDPGQGLRLIYYSQIVNDFQKGDIAEGYSVSREKKESFPLTVTSAQKNPTAFYLCAGSFGTSTYTQYFGPGTRLTVL.

This clonotype was observed many times. This chain uses TRBV4-3 with TRBJ1-5; D gene uncertain. Trimming shortened V by 0 bases and J by 0 bases, and 6 bases separated the two germline ends. This CDR3 has 15 amino acids. Germline V gene data show CDR1 as LGHNA and CDR2 as YSLEER. CDR3 protein: CASSQEHLSNQPQHF. CDR3 nucleotides: TGCGCCAGCAGCCAAGAACACCTTAGCAATCAGCCCCAGCATTTT.